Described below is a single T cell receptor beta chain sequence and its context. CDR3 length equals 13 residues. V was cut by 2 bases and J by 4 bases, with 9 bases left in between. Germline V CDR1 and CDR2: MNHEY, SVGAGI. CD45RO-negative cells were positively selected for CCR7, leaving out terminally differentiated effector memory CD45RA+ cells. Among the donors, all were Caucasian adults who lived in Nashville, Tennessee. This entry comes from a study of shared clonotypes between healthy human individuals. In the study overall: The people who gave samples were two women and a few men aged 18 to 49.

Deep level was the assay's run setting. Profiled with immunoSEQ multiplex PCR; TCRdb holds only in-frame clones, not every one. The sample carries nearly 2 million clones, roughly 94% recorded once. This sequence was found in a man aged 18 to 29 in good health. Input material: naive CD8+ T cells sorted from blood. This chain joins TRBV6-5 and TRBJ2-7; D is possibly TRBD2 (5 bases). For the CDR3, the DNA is TGTGCCAGCAGTTACGAGTCGGGGTACGAGCAGTACTTC. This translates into CASSYESGYEQYF.